This T cell receptor (beta chain) was sequenced in a study of T cells in localized non-small cell lung cancer. Regarding the study as a whole: Because only a single region of the tumor was sequenced, heterogeneity remains possible.

The table lists this clone with a few counts. The antigen is unknown. This table comes from immunoSEQ multiplex PCR, and its TCRdb copy is limited to in-frame clones, with some not included. Among under 75,000 clones listed, approximately 87% were seen once. The CDR3 is made up of 12 amino acids. V was trimmed by 7 bases and J by 6 bases, leaving 15 bases between them. Germline CDR1 reads SQVTM; CDR2 reads ANQGSEA. Material: peripheral blood, obtained before any cancer treatment. The chain combines TRBV29-1 with TRBJ1-1; D unclear. This clonotype was obtained from an older male donor with stage III squamous cell lung carcinoma. CDR3 residues: CSAEGLSAEAFF. CDR3 bases: TGCAGCGCTGAGGGCCTTAGCGCTGAAGCTTTCTTT.